These T cell receptor beta chains were read from a single sample in a study of cytomegalovirus exposure and HLA in healthy donors. Produced via immunoSEQ multiplex PCR; TCRdb's table is partial and in-frame only. The sample has about 25,000 clones; roughly three quarters are singletons. The sequencing sample was made of PBMCs. These receptors originate from a male donor in good health and CMV-seronegative. Each CDR3 is given with its conserved first and last residue. D genes are given only for firm matches. Clone sizes are given selectively: once, few, many, or a class where the clone is expanded.

d_gene	abundance	v_gene	j_gene	CDR3aa	CDR3nt
TRBD2	NA	TRBV9	TRBJ2-7	CASSVELAGYEQYF	TGTGCCAGCAGCGTAGAACTAGCGGGCTACGAGCAGTACTTC
TRBD2	NA	TRBV7-3	TRBJ2-3	CASSLTPGTSGGAGTDTQYF	TGTGCCAGCAGCTTAACTCCCGGGACTAGCGGGGGGGCTGGCACAGATACGCAGTATTTT
NA	NA	TRBV6-6	TRBJ1-5	CASSNPQDQPQHF	TGTGCCAGCAGTAATCCCCAGGATCAGCCCCAGCATTTT
TRBD1	once	TRBV7-3	TRBJ2-3	CASSLGQGARDTQYF	TGTGCCAGCAGCTTAGGACAGGGGGCACGAGATACGCAGTATTTT
NA	NA	TRBV28	TRBJ1-5	CASKERWDQPQHF	TGTGCCAGCAAGGAGAGGTGGGATCAGCCCCAGCATTTT
TRBD1	NA	TRBV19	TRBJ1-2	CASTQGVYYTF	TGCGCCAGTACTCAGGGGGTATACTACACCTTC
TRBD2	NA	TRBV4-3	TRBJ2-7	CASSPSGGVSSYEQYF	TGCGCCAGCAGCCCTAGCGGGGGGGTGAGCTCCTACGAGCAGTACTTC
TRBD1	NA	TRBV19	TRBJ1-2	CASREGTANYGYTF	TGTGCCAGTAGGGAGGGGACAGCAAACTATGGCTACACCTTC
TRBD1	NA	TRBV28	TRBJ2-7	CASSFGTGGYEQYF	TGTGCCAGCAGTTTTGGGACAGGGGGGTACGAGCAGTACTTC
NA	NA	TRBV6-5	TRBJ1-2	CASSPGSYHGYTF	TGTGCCAGCAGCCCCGGGTCCTACCATGGCTACACCTTC